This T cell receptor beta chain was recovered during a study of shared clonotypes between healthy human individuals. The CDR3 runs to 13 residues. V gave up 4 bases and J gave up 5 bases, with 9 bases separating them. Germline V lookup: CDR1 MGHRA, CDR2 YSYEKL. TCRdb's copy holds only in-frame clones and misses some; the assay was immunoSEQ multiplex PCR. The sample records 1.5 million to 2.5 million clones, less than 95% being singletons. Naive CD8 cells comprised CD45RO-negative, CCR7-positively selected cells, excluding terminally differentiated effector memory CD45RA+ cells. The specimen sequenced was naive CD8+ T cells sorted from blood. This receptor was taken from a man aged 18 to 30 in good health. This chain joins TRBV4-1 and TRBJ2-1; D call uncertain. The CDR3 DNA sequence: TGCGCCAGCAGCCCGAATCGGGACAATGAGCAGTTCTTC. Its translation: CASSPNRDNEQFF.